Sequencing of this T cell receptor beta chain was carried out in a study of identical twins (dated by TCRdb to the mid-2010s). Context from the whole study: To test whether fetal clonotypes persist, this study deep-sequenced TCR alpha and beta repertoires from monozygotic twins, from unrelated adults of various ages, and from cord blood. Replicate twin experiments were performed at different times using different library preparation protocols to rule out contamination.

This clonotype was recorded a few times. Its antigen specificity is not known. No clone much larger than this one lies a single base away; base qualities are absent. Preparation of the library involved 5' RACE. TCRdb lists the instrument as Illumina HiSeq 2000. A universal primer binding site was introduced by template switching, and a unique molecular identifier was present in the final cDNA, enabling accurate counting of TCR cDNA molecules. First-strand cDNA for TCR alpha and beta chains was synthesized from specific primers in the conserved constant-segment region. To control for contamination, every cDNA library was double barcoded, receiving both a SMART-Mk sample barcode and Illumina barcodes. TruSeq adapter sequences and Illumina sample barcodes were added in two successive PCR steps. The Illumina HiSeq platform was used with custom primers to sequence TCR alpha and beta cDNA libraries. Regarding the original processing steps: Unique molecular identifiers were extracted from raw reads with MiGEC, and CDR3 positions were determined with MiXCR. Recombination models were inferred per individual with the repgenHMM and IGoR tools using an EM algorithm. Shared clonotype analysis was performed with the tcR package in R, normalizing sharing by the product of cloneset sizes. Out-of-frame nonproductive sequences were analyzed to study raw recombination free of thymic and clonal selection effects. TCRdb reprocessed the public reads (quality trimming at Q25 with fastp, clone calling with MiXCR) and kept in-frame beta chains. Every entry covers one CDR3 protein and lists the most common genes and DNA from its rows. TCRdb's processing, not the authors' own work, is the source of the V and J calls. The sample has under 350,000 distinct CDR3 sequences on record, around 9.7% of them singletons. The ten largest account for about 7.1% of the sample.

Results the study describes overall, beyond this receptor: Excess twin sharing in beta out-of-frame sequences was weaker because fewer shared sequences lowered the signal-to-noise ratio. Out-of-frame TCR alpha sharing in monozygotic twins was systematically underestimated by recombination models, whereas sharing between unrelated individuals was in agreement with the recombination models. Compared with coincidental sharing between unrelated individuals, out-of-frame TCR alpha sequences shared between twins showed an excess of sequences with low generation probability. Abundant cord blood beta clonotypes carried fewer insertions; young adult naive repertoires showed a weaker similar trend, while memory repertoires showed none. Because the same donors could not be followed over many years, conclusions were based on cross-sectional statistical analysis. Zero-insertion analyses could be partly confounded by invariant T cells such as MAIT and iNKT, though diverse VJ usage argued against such confounding for most clonotypes.

All donors were healthy Caucasians. The twin cohort comprised three pairs of female monozygotic twins, all aged roughly 18 to 30 years. CD4+ and CD8+ T cell populations were isolated with positive isolation kits from Invitrogen. Separately, the same data were catalogued under a study of yellow fever vaccine responses in identical twins. Drawing on the second study: According to the authors, the vaccine-induced T cell response in identical twins seemed to be partly convergent and partly specific to each individual. In identical twins, the study followed T cell clones that responded to the vaccine with precision.

The TCR sequence derives from a young woman in good health. Source material: CD8+ T cells sorted from blood.

The CDR3 protein is CAGDPKGANEQFF. DNA sequence: TGTGCCGGGGACCCCAAGGGGGCGAATGAGCAGTTCTTC. The rearrangement combines TRBV30 with TRBJ2-1; 7 of the junction bases match TRBD1. For CDR1 and CDR2, the germline V gene (reference sequence) lists GTSNPN and SVGIG. From the cysteine up to the phenylalanine, the CDR3 has a length of 13 residues. Of all the DNA, just the CDR3 is kept, 39 bases in frame from base 1. Germline trimming: 8 bases from V, 7 bases from J; junction bases outside gene matches: 11.